This T cell receptor beta chain appears in the sequencing data of a study of identifying expanded T cells in peripheral blood. As regards this clone: What it binds is unknown.

Study-wide results and limits: Variance in clone template counts between approximately 2-week samples significantly increased with total template count across all healthy donors. Over around two and four weeks, about 15 and 19 clones changed, versus approximately 1.1 between replicates.

Collection occurred without any documented infections or immune events in donors. The assay was immunoSEQ multiplex PCR, and TCRdb's table has in-frame clones only and misses some. The sample records roughly 100,000 clones, 80% to 90% being singletons. CDR3 size: 14 residues. CDR1 and CDR2 from the germline V gene are LNHDA and SQIVND (reference sequence). With 2 bases removed from V and 1 base from J, the gap between germline ends came to 6 bases. The source material was blood. The rearrangement links TRBV19 to TRBJ1-3, with no clear D. This TCR came from a person aged 18 to 75 in good health. The CDR3 nucleotides read TGTGCCAGTAGTATATTCAGTTCTGGAAACACCATATATTTT. It translates to CASSIFSSGNTIYF.